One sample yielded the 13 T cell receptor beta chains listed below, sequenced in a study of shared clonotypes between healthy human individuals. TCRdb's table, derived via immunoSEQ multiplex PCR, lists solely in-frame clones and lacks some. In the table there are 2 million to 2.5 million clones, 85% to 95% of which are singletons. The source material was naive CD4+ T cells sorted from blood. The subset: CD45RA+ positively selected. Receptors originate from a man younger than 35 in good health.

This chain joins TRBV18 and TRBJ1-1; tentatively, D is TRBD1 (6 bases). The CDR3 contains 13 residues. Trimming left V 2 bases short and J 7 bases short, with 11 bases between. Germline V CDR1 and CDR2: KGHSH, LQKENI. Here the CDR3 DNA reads TGTGCCAGCTCACCATACAGGGACCATGAAGCTTTCTTT. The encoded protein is CASSPYRDHEAFF.

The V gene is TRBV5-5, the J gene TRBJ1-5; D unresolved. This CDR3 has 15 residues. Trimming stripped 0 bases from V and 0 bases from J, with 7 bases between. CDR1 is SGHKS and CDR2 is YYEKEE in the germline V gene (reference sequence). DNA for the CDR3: TGTGCCAGCAGCTTGGTCCATAATAGCAATCAGCCCCAGCATTTT. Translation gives CASSLVHNSNQPQHF.

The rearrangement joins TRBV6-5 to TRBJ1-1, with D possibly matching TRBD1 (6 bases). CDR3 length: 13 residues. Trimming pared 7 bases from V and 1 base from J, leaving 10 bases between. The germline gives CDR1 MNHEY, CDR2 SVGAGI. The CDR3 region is CASNRGQNTEAFF. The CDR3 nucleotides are TGTGCCAGCAATAGGGGACAGAACACTGAAGCTTTCTTT.

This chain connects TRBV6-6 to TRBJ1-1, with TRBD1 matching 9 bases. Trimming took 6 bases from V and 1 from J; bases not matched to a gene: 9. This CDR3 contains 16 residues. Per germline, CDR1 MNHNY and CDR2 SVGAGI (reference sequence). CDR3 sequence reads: CASSLGQGPGNTEAFF. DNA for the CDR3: TGTGCCAGCAGCCTGGGACAGGGACCTGGGAACACTGAAGCTTTCTTT.

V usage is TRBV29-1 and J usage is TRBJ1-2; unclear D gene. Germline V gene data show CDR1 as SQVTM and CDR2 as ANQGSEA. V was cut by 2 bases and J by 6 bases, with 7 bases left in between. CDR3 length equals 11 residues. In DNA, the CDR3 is TGCAGCGTTGAAACGGGGAATGGCTACACCTTC. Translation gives CSVETGNGYTF.

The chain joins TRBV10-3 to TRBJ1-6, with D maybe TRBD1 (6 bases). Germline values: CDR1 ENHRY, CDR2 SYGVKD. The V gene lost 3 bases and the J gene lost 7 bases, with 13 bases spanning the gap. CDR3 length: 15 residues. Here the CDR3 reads CAISDPDSGNSPLHF. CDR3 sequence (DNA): TGTGCCATCAGTGACCCGGACAGCGGGAATTCACCCCTCCACTTT.

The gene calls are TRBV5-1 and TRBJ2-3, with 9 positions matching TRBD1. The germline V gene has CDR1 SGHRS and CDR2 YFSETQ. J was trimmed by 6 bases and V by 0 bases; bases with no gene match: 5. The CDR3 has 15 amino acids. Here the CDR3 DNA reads TGCGCCAGCAGCTTGGGAGGACAGGGGATGGATACGCAGTATTTT. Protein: CASSLGGQGMDTQYF.

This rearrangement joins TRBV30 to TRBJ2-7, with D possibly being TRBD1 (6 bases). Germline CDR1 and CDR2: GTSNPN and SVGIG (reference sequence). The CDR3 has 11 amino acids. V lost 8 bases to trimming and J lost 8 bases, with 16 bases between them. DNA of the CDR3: TGTGCCAGATTGACAGGCGATAAGCAGTACTTC. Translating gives CARLTGDKQYF.

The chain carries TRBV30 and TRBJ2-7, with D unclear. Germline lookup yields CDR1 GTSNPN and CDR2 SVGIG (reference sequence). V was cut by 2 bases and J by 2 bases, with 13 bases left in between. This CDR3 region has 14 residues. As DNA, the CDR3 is TGTGCCTGGAGTCGGGCCCAAACCCCCTACGAGCAGTACTTC. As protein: CAWSRAQTPYEQYF.

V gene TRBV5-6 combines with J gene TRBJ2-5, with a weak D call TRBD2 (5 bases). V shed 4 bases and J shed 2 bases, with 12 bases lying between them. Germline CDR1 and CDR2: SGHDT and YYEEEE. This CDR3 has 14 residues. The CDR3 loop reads CASSRTGKQETQYF. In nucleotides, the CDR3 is TGTGCCAGCAGCCGCACCGGGAAACAAGAGACCCAGTACTTC.

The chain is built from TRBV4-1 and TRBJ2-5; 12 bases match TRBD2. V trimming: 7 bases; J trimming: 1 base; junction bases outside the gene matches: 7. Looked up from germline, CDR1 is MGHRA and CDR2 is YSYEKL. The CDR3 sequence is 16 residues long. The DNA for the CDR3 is TGCGCCAGCACCAGACTAGCGGGAGTAAGCCAAGAGACCCAGTACTTC. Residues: CASTRLAGVSQETQYF.

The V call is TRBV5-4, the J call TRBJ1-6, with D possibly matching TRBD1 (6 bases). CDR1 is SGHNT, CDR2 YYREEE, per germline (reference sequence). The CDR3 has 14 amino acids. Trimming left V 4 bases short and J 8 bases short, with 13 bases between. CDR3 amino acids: CASSVNRADSPLHF. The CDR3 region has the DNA TGTGCCAGCAGCGTGAACAGGGCGGATTCACCCCTCCACTTT.

In DNA, the CDR3 is TGTGCCAGCAGCTACACCGGGACAGGGTCCTACGAGCAGTACTTC. Amino acids: CASSYTGTGSYEQYF. J is TRBJ2-7 and V is TRBV11-3; 9 nucleotides match TRBD1. The CDR3 runs 15 residues. V gave up 4 bases and J gave up 1 base; unmatched junction bases: 5. Germline V gene data show CDR1 as SGHNT and CDR2 as YENEEA.